Ten or more counts support the clone carrying this T cell receptor (beta chain). The target antigen is unknown. This entry comes from a study of CD8 T cells in ankylosing spondylitis. Study observations and caveats: Made up of fewer than ten highly homologous variants, a TCR beta motif appeared characteristic of ankylosing spondylitis blood.

TCRdb reanalysed the 5' RACE reads using MiXCR and keeps one entry per CDR3 protein. Of about 130,000 distinct CDR3 sequences in the sample, around 13% were seen once. J was trimmed by 8 bases and V by 3 bases; bases with no gene match: 4. Germline V gene lookup returns CDR1 DFQATT and CDR2 SNEGSKA (reference sequence). This CDR3 is 12 amino acids long. This TCR derives from a female donor with ankylosing spondylitis or in good health (not recorded which). The chain joins TRBV20-1 to TRBJ2-1; 7 nucleotides match TRBD1. The material sequenced was blood, either unsorted or a sorted T cell fraction (not recorded which). The CDR3 spells CSASTRGYEQFF. Here the CDR3 DNA reads TGCAGTGCTAGTACCAGGGGGTATGAGCAGTTCTTC.